This T cell receptor beta chain was recovered during a study of cytomegalovirus exposure and HLA in healthy donors. The V end lost 0 bases, the J end lost 5 bases, and 14 bases lay between the germline ends. Per germline, CDR1 SGHRS and CDR2 YFSETQ. This CDR3 region has 16 residues. This clone was seen only once. Its antigen remains unidentified. PCR used 60 Vbeta primers and 13 Jbeta primers. Generated by immunoSEQ multiplex PCR, the TCRdb table keeps only in-frame clones and is missing some. The sample shows more than 95,000 clones, approximately 72% of them seen only once. Study-level points and caveats: The study labeled fewer than 200 TCR beta chains cytomegalovirus-associated. Researchers left out some V segments, among them TRBV6-2 and TRBV6-3, as indistinguishable.

The gene calls are TRBV5-1 and TRBJ2-2; tentative D call: TRBD1 (6 bases). The receptor was derived from a young man in good health and CMV-seronegative. The specimen was PBMCs. CDR3 residues: CASSLEGGQPTGELFF. Here the CDR3 DNA reads TGCGCCAGCAGCTTGGAGGGTGGACAGCCTACCGGGGAGCTGTTTTTT.